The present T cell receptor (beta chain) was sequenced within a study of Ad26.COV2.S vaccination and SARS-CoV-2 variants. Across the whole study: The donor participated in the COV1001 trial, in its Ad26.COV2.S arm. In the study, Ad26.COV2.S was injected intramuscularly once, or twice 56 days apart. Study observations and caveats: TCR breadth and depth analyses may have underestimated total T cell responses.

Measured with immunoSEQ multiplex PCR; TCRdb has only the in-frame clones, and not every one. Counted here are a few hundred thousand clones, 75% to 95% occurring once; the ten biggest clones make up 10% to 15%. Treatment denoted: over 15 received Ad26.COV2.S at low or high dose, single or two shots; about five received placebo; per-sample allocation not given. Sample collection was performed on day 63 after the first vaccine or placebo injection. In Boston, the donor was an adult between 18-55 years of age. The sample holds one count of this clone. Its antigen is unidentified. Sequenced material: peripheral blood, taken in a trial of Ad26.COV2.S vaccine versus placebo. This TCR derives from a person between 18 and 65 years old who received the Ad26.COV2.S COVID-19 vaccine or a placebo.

The CDR3 DNA follows: TGTGCCAGTAGCCGCGGGCCTACTTATACGCAGTATTTT. Translation gives CASSRGPTYTQYF. The rearrangement links TRBV19 to TRBJ2-3; possible D gene TRBD2, 5 bases. Germline lookup yields CDR1 LNHDA and CDR2 SQIVND (reference sequence). This CDR3 contains 13 residues. Trimming pared 6 bases from V and 7 bases from J, leaving 14 bases between.